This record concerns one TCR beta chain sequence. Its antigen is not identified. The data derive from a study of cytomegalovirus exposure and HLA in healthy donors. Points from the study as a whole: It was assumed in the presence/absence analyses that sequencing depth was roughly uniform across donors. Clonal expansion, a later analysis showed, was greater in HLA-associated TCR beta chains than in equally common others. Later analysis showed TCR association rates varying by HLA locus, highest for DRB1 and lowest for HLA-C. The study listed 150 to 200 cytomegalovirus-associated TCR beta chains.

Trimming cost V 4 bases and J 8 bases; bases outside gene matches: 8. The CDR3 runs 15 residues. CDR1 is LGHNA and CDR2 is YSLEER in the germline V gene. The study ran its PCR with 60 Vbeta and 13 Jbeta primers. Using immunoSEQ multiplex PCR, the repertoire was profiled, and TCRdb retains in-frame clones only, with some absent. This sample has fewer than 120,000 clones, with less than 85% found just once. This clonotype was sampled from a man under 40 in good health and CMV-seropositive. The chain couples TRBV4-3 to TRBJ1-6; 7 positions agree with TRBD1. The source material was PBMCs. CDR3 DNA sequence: TGCGCCAGCAGCCTACAGGGGTTCGCGGATTCACCCCTCCACTTT. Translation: CASSLQGFADSPLHF.